The 26 T cell receptor beta chains below all came from one sample that was sequenced in a study of T cell changes during pregnancy in multiple sclerosis (dated by TCRdb to about 2019). The library was produced with the immunoSEQ multiplex PCR assay. TCRdb re-hosts the immuneACCESS table, in-frame sequences only. Its copies lack some clones; in the studies checked, an unresolved V gene accounts for under half of them, and the cause for the rest is not known. The sample contains some 120,000 clones, about 94% of them found a single time. The ten largest clones add up to approximately 1.5% of the sample. Material: peripheral blood, obtained in the third trimester of pregnancy. These receptors originate from a female donor with multiple sclerosis, enrolled in a pregnancy study.

V is TRBV9 and J is TRBJ2-5, with TRBD2 matching over 10 bases. CDR1 is SGDLS and CDR2 is YYNGEE in the germline V gene. CDR3 length equals 15 residues. V shed 4 bases, J shed 2 bases, and the junction held 5 bases outside the gene matches. The CDR3 sequence: CASSSSGGDQETQYF. In nucleotides, the CDR3 is TGTGCCAGCAGCTCAAGCGGGGGGGATCAAGAGACCCAGTACTTC.

The chain is built from TRBV6-1 and TRBJ1-1; weak D call: TRBD1 (6 bases). The CDR3 loop spans 14 amino acids. Looked up from germline, CDR1 is MNHNS and CDR2 is SASEGT. The V end lost 7 bases, the J end lost 1 base, and 13 bases lay between the germline ends. The CDR3 bases are TGTGCCAGCATGGTGACAGGCACGAACACTGAAGCTTTCTTT. It specifies CASMVTGTNTEAFF.

This sequence joins TRBV5-1 and TRBJ2-2; the match to TRBD2 covers 14 bases. V dropped 5 bases and J dropped 8; count of bases not matched to a gene: 2. The germline V gene has CDR1 SGHRS and CDR2 YFSETQ. CDR3 length: 14 amino acids. The DNA of the CDR3 is TGCGCCAGCAGTGGACTAGCGGGAGGTGGGGAGCTGTTTTTT. Its protein is CASSGLAGGGELFF.

This clone was detected once. This rearrangement joins TRBV2 to TRBJ2-5; unclear D gene. The CDR3 spans 15 residues. The germline V and J ends were trimmed by 10 bases and 2 bases, with 20 bases remaining between them. Germline CDR1 SNHLY, CDR2 FYNNEI. For the CDR3, the DNA is TGTGCCACTCACTATGCCTCTTCGGTACAAGAGACCCAGTACTTC. Translated: CATHYASSVQETQYF. The full variable domain, completed using reference TRBV2 and TRBJ2-5, is EPEVTQTPSHQVTQMGQEVILRCVPISNHLYFYWYRQILGQKVEFLVSFYNNEISEKSEIFDDQFSVERPDGSNFTLKIRSTKLEDSAMYFCATHYASSVQETQYFGPGTRLLVL.

This chain uses TRBV7-9 with TRBJ2-1, with D perhaps TRBD2 (6 bases). V shed 4 bases and J shed 8 bases, with 6 bases lying between them. CDR1 SEHNR and CDR2 FQNEAQ come from the germline V gene (reference sequence). The CDR3 has 11 amino acids. In DNA form, the CDR3 reads TGTGCCAGCAGCTCTAGCGATGAGCAGTTCTTC. It encodes CASSSSDEQFF.

The chain carries TRBV30 and TRBJ2-2; 9 nucleotides align to TRBD1. This CDR3 is 13 amino acids long. Trimming took 6 bases from V and 4 from J; bases not matched to a gene: 3. The germline V gene encodes CDR1 GTSNPN and CDR2 SVGIG (reference sequence). The DNA of the CDR3 is TGTGCCTGTGGACAGGGGCCCACCGGGGAGCTGTTTTTT. It translates to CACGQGPTGELFF.

The chain combines TRBV7-9 with TRBJ2-3; no clear D gene. V lost 5 bases to trimming and J lost 4 bases, with 13 bases between them. The germline V gene encodes CDR1 SEHNR and CDR2 FQNEAQ (reference sequence). The CDR3 consists of 14 residues. CDR3 region: CASSPSVSADTQYF. As DNA, the CDR3 is TGTGCCAGCAGCCCAAGTGTATCGGCAGATACGCAGTATTTT.

The J gene is TRBJ2-7, the V gene TRBV27; 11 nucleotides line up with TRBD2. The J segment lost 3 bases and the V segment lost 9 bases, leaving 7 bases of the junction unmatched. Germline CDR1 and CDR2: MNHEY and SMNVEV (reference sequence). This CDR3 has 14 residues. The CDR3 sequence is CASQLAGGVYEQYF. CDR3 bases: TGTGCCAGTCAGTTAGCGGGAGGGGTCTACGAGCAGTACTTC.

The rearrangement links TRBV5-4 to TRBJ1-2; D might be TRBD1 (6 bases). The V gene's germline CDR1 is SGHNT and CDR2 YYREEE (reference sequence). There are 14 residues in the CDR3. Trimming pared 4 bases from V and 5 bases from J, leaving 15 bases between. This CDR3 reads CASSPGGGAYGYTF. The CDR3, as DNA: TGTGCCAGCAGCCCTGGTGGGGGGGCGTATGGCTACACCTTC.

CDR3 amino acids: CASSLGAEASYEQYF. Written as DNA, the CDR3 is TGTGCCAGCAGTCTGGGGGCGGAAGCCTCCTACGAGCAGTACTTC. The V gene is TRBV11-3, the J gene TRBJ2-7, with D possibly TRBD1 on 6 matching bases. Trimming left V 6 bases short and J 0 bases short, with 15 bases between. This CDR3 comprises 15 residues. CDR1 is SGHNT, CDR2 YENEEA, per germline.

The chain uses TRBV9 and TRBJ1-2; D possibly corresponds to TRBD1 (5 bases). The V end lost 0 bases, the J end lost 4 bases, and 10 bases lay between the germline ends. CDR3 length: 14 residues. Germline assignment: CDR1 SGDLS and CDR2 YYNGEE. As DNA, the CDR3 is TGTGCCAGCAGCGTAGGTACAGGCGTCTATGGCTACACCTTC. This codes for CASSVGTGVYGYTF.

The chain is built from TRBV18 and TRBJ2-1; 11 nucleotides agree with TRBD2. Looked up from germline, CDR1 is KGHSH and CDR2 is LQKENI. The CDR3 has 17 residues. V trimming: 3 bases; J trimming: 3 bases; junction bases outside the gene matches: 7. CDR3 DNA sequence: TGTGCCAGCTCACCCCTTCCGGGACTAGCGGACTACAATGAGCAGTTCTTC. Its translation: CASSPLPGLADYNEQFF.

The V and J genes are TRBV9 and TRBJ2-4; 7 nucleotides agree with TRBD1. J gave up 1 base and V 0 bases, and 1 base lay outside the gene matches. This CDR3 region has 15 residues. Germline V gene lookup returns CDR1 SGDLS and CDR2 YYNGEE. In nucleotides, the CDR3 is TGTGCCAGCAGCGTAGAGGGGGCGGCCAAAAACATTCAGTACTTC. Its protein product is CASSVEGAAKNIQYF.

This sequence joins TRBV27 and TRBJ1-1; D is unclear. Trimming shortened V by 6 bases and J by 1 base, and 9 bases separated the two germline ends. In germline, CDR1 is MNHEY, CDR2 SMNVEV (reference sequence). This CDR3 is built from 13 residues. The CDR3 nucleotides are TGTGCCAGCAGACCCTATAAGAACACTGAAGCTTTCTTT. It yields the protein CASRPYKNTEAFF.

This chain uses TRBV25-1 with TRBJ1-1; D might be TRBD1 (5 bases). The CDR3 length is 15 residues. The germline CDR1 and CDR2 sequences are MGHDK and SYGVNS. V was trimmed by 9 bases and J by 2 bases, leaving 19 bases between them. The CDR3 nucleotides read TGTGCCAGTCGCGCCCCCGGGACTTTAAACACTGAAGCTTTCTTT. Protein product: CASRAPGTLNTEAFF.

The chain couples TRBV9 to TRBJ2-7; TRBD2 matches 8 bases. The germline gives CDR1 SGDLS, CDR2 YYNGEE. The CDR3 extends over 17 amino acids. V gave up 4 bases and J gave up 3 bases; unmatched junction bases: 15. The chain's CDR3 is CASSPSISGIFIYEQYF. In DNA form, the CDR3 reads TGTGCCAGCAGCCCCAGTATTAGCGGGATATTCATCTACGAGCAGTACTTC.

This chain links TRBV19 with TRBJ1-5, with D possibly being TRBD1 (6 bases). CDR1 is LNHDA and CDR2 is SQIVND in the germline V gene (reference sequence). The V end was cut by 4 bases, the J end by 4 bases, with 8 bases between. The CDR3 spans 13 residues. The CDR3 protein is CASSKQGNQPQHF. The CDR3 DNA is TGTGCCAGTAGTAAACAGGGAAATCAGCCCCAGCATTTT.

The CDR3, as DNA: TGTGCCAGCAGTTCAAGACAGGGAAGTTGGACTGAAGCTTTCTTT. Protein sequence: CASSSRQGSWTEAFF. The gene calls are TRBV14 and TRBJ1-1, with 7 bases that match TRBD1. Germline V gives CDR1 SGHDN, CDR2 FVKESK. The V segment lost 6 bases and the J segment 5 bases; nucleotides outside the gene matches: 12. The CDR3 has 15 residues.

The rearrangement joins TRBV6-1 to TRBJ2-3, with 7 positions matching TRBD2. This CDR3 region has 13 residues. Germline V CDR1 and CDR2: MNHNS, SASEGT. V trimming: 6 bases; J trimming: 2 bases; junction bases outside the gene matches: 2. CDR3 nucleotides: TGTGCCAGCAGGGCGGGAGCCACAGATACGCAGTATTTT. It is translated as CASRAGATDTQYF.

The rearrangement links TRBV27 to TRBJ2-3; 7 nucleotides align to TRBD1. Trimming cost V 6 bases and J 6 bases; bases outside gene matches: 12. The CDR3 covers 15 residues. Per germline, CDR1 MNHEY and CDR2 SMNVEV (reference sequence). The CDR3: CASSKDRAPADTQYF. The CDR3 DNA sequence: TGTGCCAGCAGCAAAGACAGGGCCCCGGCGGATACGCAGTATTTT.

The V gene is TRBV5-1, the J gene TRBJ2-1, with 8 bases matching TRBD2. V shed 4 bases, J shed 6 bases, and the junction held 6 bases outside the gene matches. The CDR3 has 14 residues. Germline V gives CDR1 SGHRS, CDR2 YFSETQ. Written as DNA, the CDR3 is TGCGCCAGCAGCCCGACCGGGACTAGCAATGAGCAGTTCTTC. Protein sequence: CASSPTGTSNEQFF.

The V gene is TRBV6-4, the J gene TRBJ2-1, with D tentatively TRBD1 (5 bases). Deletions cut 6 bases from V and 5 bases from J, with 14 bases between. Germline CDR1 is MRHNA and CDR2 is SNTAGT. The CDR3 has 14 residues. In nucleotides, the CDR3 is TGTGCCAGCAGACAGGACCCCCTACACAATGAGCAGTTCTTC. Translation gives CASRQDPLHNEQFF.

The chain has TRBV27 and TRBJ2-7, with TRBD1 matching 10 bases. This CDR3 is built from 15 residues. J was trimmed by 6 bases and V by 5 bases; bases with no gene match: 10. CDR1 is MNHEY and CDR2 is SMNVEV in the germline V gene (reference sequence). CDR3 loop: CASSLASGTGAEQYF. The CDR3 coding sequence is TGTGCCAGCAGTCTAGCCTCCGGGACAGGGGCCGAGCAGTACTTC.

This chain joins TRBV19 and TRBJ1-6; D is unclear. The CDR3 contains 13 residues. Germline lookup yields CDR1 LNHDA and CDR2 SQIVND (reference sequence). The V end lost 5 bases, the J end lost 5 bases, and 7 bases lay between the germline ends. The CDR3 sequence is CASSGRDNSPLHF. DNA for the CDR3: TGTGCCAGTAGTGGGCGGGATAATTCACCCCTCCACTTT. The entire variable domain, with the rest obtained from reference TRBV19 and TRBJ1-6, is as follows: DGGITQSPKYLFRKEGQNVTLSCEQNLNHDAMYWYRQDPGQGLRLIYYSQIVNDFQKGDIAEGYSVSREKKESFPLTVTSAQKNPTAFYLCASSGRDNSPLHFGNGTRLTVT.

The genes are TRBV30 and TRBJ1-5; D not certain. The CDR3 length is 14 residues. Germline V gene lookup returns CDR1 GTSNPN and CDR2 SVGIG (reference sequence). V lost 3 bases to trimming and J lost 3 bases, with 12 bases between them. The CDR3 DNA follows: TGTGCCTGGAGCAGCGGCAACCTCAATCAGCCCCAGCATTTT. Its translation: CAWSSGNLNQPQHF.

This chain joins TRBV18 and TRBJ2-2, with 13 bases aligning to TRBD2. The germline V gene has CDR1 KGHSH and CDR2 LQKENI. The length of the CDR3 is 16 residues. With V trimmed by 3 bases and J by 7 bases, 5 bases remained unmatched. The CDR3 sequence: CASSPRTSGRHGELFF. CDR3 bases: TGTGCCAGCTCACCCCGGACTAGCGGGAGACACGGGGAGCTGTTTTTT.